These 4 T cell receptor beta chains were all obtained from the same sample, sequenced in a study of T cell responses to AZD1222 COVID-19 vaccine. Data came from immunoSEQ multiplex PCR; TCRdb stores just in-frame clones and leaves some out. The data contain about 29,000 clones, about 94% of them singletons. The source was peripheral blood, collected on day 0 of AZD1222 vaccination. These receptors were obtained from an adult in good health.

The chain employs TRBV6-2 or TRBV6-3 and TRBJ1-4, with TRBD1 matching 8 bases. CDR3 length equals 19 residues. The germline CDR1 and CDR2 sequences are MNHEY and SVGEGT. Trimming at V came to 5 bases and at J to 6 bases, leaving 20 bases not matched to a gene. The CDR3 nucleotides read TGTGCCAGCAGTCCACCCTCGGGACAGGTGGCTTACTTCTATGAAAAACTGTTTTTT. It specifies CASSPPSGQVAYFYEKLFF.

The chain links TRBV6-4 to TRBJ1-2, with D tentatively TRBD1 (5 bases). V shed 6 bases and J shed 4 bases, with 21 bases lying between them. CDR1 is MRHNA, CDR2 SNTAGT, per germline. There are 16 residues in the CDR3. The CDR3 reads CASSPGAATGGYGYTF. DNA of the CDR3: TGTGCCAGCAGCCCTGGTGCAGCTACCGGGGGCTATGGCTACACCTTC.

This rearrangement joins TRBV15 to TRBJ2-3; no firm D call. V was clipped by 5 bases and J by 6 bases, with 6 bases between them. Germline assignment: CDR1 LNHNV and CDR2 YYDKDF (reference sequence). The CDR3 loop spans 11 amino acids. In DNA, the CDR3 is TGTGCCACCAGCGCAGCGGATACGCAGTATTTT. This translates into CATSAADTQYF.

V usage is TRBV4-1 and J usage is TRBJ1-2, with 8 bases that match TRBD1. Germline V gene data show CDR1 as MGHRA and CDR2 as YSYEKL. CDR3 length: 15 amino acids. J lost 4 bases, V lost 0 bases, and 4 bases had no gene match. The CDR3 spells CASSQDPGGIYGYTF. The CDR3 DNA sequence: TGCGCCAGCAGCCAAGATCCAGGGGGCATCTATGGCTACACCTTC.